These 12 T cell receptor beta chains were all obtained from the same sample, sequenced in a study of CD8 T cells in Susac syndrome. The RNA input was about 0.5 to 1 ug, and it was reverse transcribed with random hexamers. Each CDR3 protein gets one entry after TCRdb re-called the immunoSEQ multiplex PCR reads with MiXCR. In the table there are just over 80,000 distinct CDR3 sequences, about 93% of which are singletons. The sequencing sample was made of CD8+ T cells from PBMCs. The receptor source for this set is a human donor in good health.

This clonotype was counted a single time. The rearrangement joins TRBV7-9 to TRBJ2-7; a weak D match, TRBD2 (5 bases). Looked up from germline, CDR1 is SEHNR and CDR2 is FQNEAQ (reference sequence). The CDR3 is 15 residues long. Trimming stripped 3 bases from V and 0 bases from J, with 12 bases between. CDR3 bases: TGTGCCAGCAGCTTTCGGGATCACACCTCCTACGAGCAGTACTTC. Translating it yields CASSFRDHTSYEQYF.

The chain links TRBV11-2 to TRBJ2-1, with TRBD2 identical over 10 bases. After removal of 1 base from V and 8 bases from J, the junction contained 8 bases not matched to a gene. The V gene's germline CDR1 is SGHAT and CDR2 FQNNGV. The CDR3 spans 16 residues. CDR3 DNA sequence: TGTGCCAGCAGCTTAGGGCCGGGACTAGCGATGGATGAGCAGTTCTTC. Amino acid sequence: CASSLGPGLAMDEQFF. The full variable domain, completed using reference TRBV11-2 and TRBJ2-1, is EAGVAQSPRYKIIEKRQSVAFWCNPISGHATLYWYQQILGQGPKLLIQFQNNGVVDDSQLPKDRFSAERLKGVDSTLKIQPAKLEDSAVYLCASSLGPGLAMDEQFFGPGTRLTVL.

The chain joins TRBV20-1 to TRBJ1-5; 11 bases are a match to TRBD1. The ends lost 0 bases at V and 4 bases at J; junction bases unmatched: 8. There are 17 residues in the CDR3. In germline, CDR1 is DFQATT, CDR2 SNEGSKA (reference sequence). CDR3 amino acids: CSARDWTGGGLNQPQHF. CDR3 bases: TGCAGTGCTAGAGATTGGACAGGGGGCGGACTAAATCAGCCCCAGCATTTT.

The chain uses TRBV20-1 and TRBJ2-7; D is tentatively TRBD1 or TRBD2 (5 bases each). Germline-derived CDR1 and CDR2 are DFQATT and SNEGSKA (reference sequence). The CDR3 sequence is 14 residues long. V was cut by 8 bases and J by 3 bases, with 20 bases left in between. The CDR3 spells CSTTFEGLGYEQYF. The CDR3 DNA reads TGCAGTACCACCTTTGAGGGGTTAGGCTACGAGCAGTACTTC.

This chain links TRBV18 with TRBJ1-1; D is perhaps TRBD1 (6 bases). CDR3 size: 12 residues. The V end was cut by 2 bases, the J end by 11 bases, with 12 bases between. Germline V lookup: CDR1 KGHSH, CDR2 LQKENI. The CDR3 coding sequence is TGTGCCAGCTCACCAGGGGGGGCGCGGGCTTTCTTT. Its translation is CASSPGGARAFF. The full variable domain, completed using reference TRBV18 and TRBJ1-1, is NAGVMQNPRHLVRRRGQEARLRCSPMKGHSHVYWYRQLPEEGLKFMVYLQKENIIDESGMPKERFSAEFPKEGPSILRIQQVVRGDSAAYFCASSPGGARAFFGQGTRLTVV.

In DNA form, the CDR3 reads TGTGCCAGCAGTTTAACGCGGGGGGATGACAATGAGCAGTTCTTC. It codes for CASSLTRGDDNEQFF. This chain connects TRBV12-3 or TRBV12-4 to TRBJ2-1; 8 nucleotides line up with TRBD2. J lost 5 bases, V lost 2 bases, and 5 bases had no gene match. The CDR3 runs 15 residues.

The J gene is TRBJ2-7, the V gene TRBV7-9, with 9 nucleotides matching TRBD2. Germline V lookup: CDR1 SEHNR, CDR2 FQNEAQ (reference sequence). Germline trimming cut 1 base from V and 4 bases from J; bases unmatched to any gene: 5. The CDR3 consists of 15 residues. CDR3 sequence (DNA): TGTGCCAGCAGCTTAGTAACTAGCGGGCGGTACGAGCAGTACTTC. It specifies CASSLVTSGRYEQYF.

Only a few counts were recorded for this clonotype. As DNA, the CDR3 is TGTGCCAGCAGTTCCGGGACAGGGGGCAATCAGCCCCAGCATTTT. It specifies CASSSGTGGNQPQHF. This chain connects TRBV7-9 to TRBJ1-5, with 10 positions matching TRBD1. The CDR3 totals 15 residues. V shed 6 bases and J 2 bases; nucleotides not matched to a gene: 4. Per the germline V gene, CDR1 is SEHNR and CDR2 is FQNEAQ (reference sequence).

This rearrangement joins TRBV28 to TRBJ2-2; D possibly matches TRBD1 or TRBD2 (7 bases each). The V gene lost 2 bases and the J gene lost 5 bases, with 12 bases spanning the gap. CDR3 size: 15 residues. The germline gives CDR1 MDHEN, CDR2 SYDVKM. The CDR3 region has the DNA TGTGCCAGCAGTTTACTCCAGGGGGGGACCGGGGAGCTGTTTTTT. Its protein product is CASSLLQGGTGELFF.

The rearrangement links TRBV28 to TRBJ1-1, with 7 bases lining up with TRBD1. J was trimmed by 5 bases and V by 3 bases; bases with no gene match: 9. From germline, CDR1 is MDHEN and CDR2 SYDVKM. This CDR3 is 15 amino acids long. The CDR3 sequence is CASSFPRQGETEAFF. The CDR3 coding sequence is TGTGCCAGCAGTTTCCCGCGACAGGGTGAGACTGAAGCTTTCTTT. The entire variable domain, with the rest obtained from reference TRBV28 and TRBJ1-1, is as follows: DVKVTQSSRYLVKRTGEKVFLECVQDMDHENMFWYRQDPGLGLRLIYFSYDVKMKEKGDIPEGYSVSREKKERFSLILESASTNQTSMYLCASSFPRQGETEAFFGQGTRLTVV.

J is TRBJ2-1 and V is TRBV5-6; D is ambiguous. Germline CDR1 and CDR2: SGHDT and YYEEEE. The CDR3 has 13 amino acids. Trimming took off 1 base at V and 4 bases at J, with 6 bases between the two ends. CDR3 region: CASSLRLYNEQFF. CDR3 nucleotides: TGTGCCAGCAGCTTGCGGCTTTACAATGAGCAGTTCTTC.

The V gene is TRBV20-1, the J gene TRBJ1-5; D perhaps matches TRBD1 (5 bases). The germline CDR1 and CDR2 sequences are DFQATT and SNEGSKA (reference sequence). This CDR3 comprises 14 residues. Trimming stripped 4 bases from V and 3 bases from J, with 13 bases between. CDR3: CSATQRQHNQPQHF. CDR3 in DNA: TGCAGTGCTACCCAGAGACAGCACAATCAGCCCCAGCATTTT.